This T cell receptor beta chain emerged from a study of beta chain features in type 1 diabetes. Sorting of CD4+ naive, central memory, regulatory and stem cell-like memory cells was performed via CD45RO/CCR7/CD25/CD127/CD95/CD27. Sequencing targeted expressed TCRB transcripts, as all isolated RNA had been reverse transcribed. Method: immunoSEQ multiplex PCR; TCRdb's copy keeps in-frame clones and lacks some. The sample gives about 290,000 clones, around 7.3% of which show up once; more than 0.9% is in the top ten. Germline V gene sequence: CDR1 SGDLS, CDR2 YYNGEE. CDR3 length: 15 residues. Trimming shortened V by 9 bases and J by 3 bases, and 18 bases separated the two germline ends.

This receptor was identified in a woman aged 18-30 years in good health. The chain has TRBV9 and TRBJ2-2; the D gene could be TRBD1 or TRBD2 (6 bases each). The source material was central memory CD4+ T cells from blood. The CDR3: CATQRGARDTGELFF. The DNA of the CDR3 is TGTGCCACCCAGAGGGGGGCGCGGGACACCGGGGAGCTGTTTTTT.